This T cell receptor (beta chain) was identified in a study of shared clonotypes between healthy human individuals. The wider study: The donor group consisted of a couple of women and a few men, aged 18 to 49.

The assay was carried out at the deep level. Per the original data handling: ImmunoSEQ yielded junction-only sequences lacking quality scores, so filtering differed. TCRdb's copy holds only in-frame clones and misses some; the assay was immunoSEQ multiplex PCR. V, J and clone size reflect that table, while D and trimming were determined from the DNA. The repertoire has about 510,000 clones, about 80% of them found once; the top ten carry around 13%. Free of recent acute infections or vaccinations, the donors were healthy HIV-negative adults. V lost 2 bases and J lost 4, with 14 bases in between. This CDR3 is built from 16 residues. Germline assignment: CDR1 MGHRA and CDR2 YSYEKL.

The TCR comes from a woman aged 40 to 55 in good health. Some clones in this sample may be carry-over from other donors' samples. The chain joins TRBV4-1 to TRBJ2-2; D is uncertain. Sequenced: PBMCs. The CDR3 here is CASSQNSALSTGELFF. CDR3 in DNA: TGCGCCAGCAGCCAAAATTCCGCTTTGAGCACCGGGGAGCTGTTTTTT.